This TCR beta chain was identified during a study of blood T cell repertoires in COVID-19. For the study at large: Sites in the United States, Italy and Spain provided acute and convalescent COVID-19 samples. PBMCs, B-cell-depleted T cells, or T cells were the source of the cDNA or gDNA that made up the material.

This CDR3 is 14 amino acids long. Germline CDR1 reads SGHRS; CDR2 reads YFSETQ. With 1 base clipped from V and 7 bases from J, the junction kept 4 bases outside the gene matches. Original data processing: Amplified reference gene primers provided the basis for estimating nucleated cell counts. Assay used: immunoSEQ multiplex PCR; TCRdb lists only in-frame clones, some missing. V and J calls plus clone size are reproduced from that table; the DNA served to infer D and trimming. The table shows roughly 33,000 clones, with approximately 82% occurring only once. Sample: peripheral blood. The TCR originated in a woman aged 60-75 years with acute or convalescent COVID-19. V usage is TRBV5-1 and J usage is TRBJ1-4, with 7 positions matching TRBD1. CDR3 loop: CASSLWQGGEKLFF. As DNA, the CDR3 is TGCGCCAGCAGCTTGTGGCAGGGGGGTGAAAAACTGTTTTTT.